This record concerns one TCR beta chain sequence. What it binds is not known. In germline, CDR1 is DFQATT, CDR2 SNEGSKA (reference sequence). This CDR3 spans 16 amino acids. With the 5' RACE reads reprocessed, TCRdb shows one record per CDR3 protein and no DNA. This listing includes hundreds of thousands of distinct CDR3 sequences. Per donor there was one draw, yielding a blood sample of 2.5 ml. These data belong to a study of monozygotic twins with inflammatory bowel disease. The study's findings and limits: By inverse Simpson index, TCRbeta diversity was lower in IBD patients than in healthy co-twins. IBD patients shared fewer clonotypes with other individuals than healthy twins, especially patients with disease activity signs.

The sequence was obtained from a human donor with ulcerative colitis or Crohn's disease, or a healthy co-twin of an affected twin (not recorded which). Sequenced sample: blood. This chain links TRBV20-1 with TRBJ2-2; the TCRdb D gene call, TRBD2, has no DNA to confirm it. CDR3 region: CSALLLGTRVSGELFF.